This T cell receptor (beta chain) was obtained from a study of identical twins. Per the germline V gene, CDR1 is LNHDA and CDR2 is SQIVND (reference sequence). The CDR3 is made up of 15 amino acids. The V end lost 5 bases, the J end lost 7 bases, and 17 bases lay between the germline ends. TCRdb analysed the 5' RACE reads with MiXCR anew, one entry per CDR3 protein. The table records more than 400,000 distinct CDR3 sequences, over 12% of them present only once. This sample also belongs to another study, concerning yellow fever vaccine responses in identical twins.

Sequencing was done on a sample of CD4+ T cells sorted from blood. The rearrangement uses TRBV19 and TRBJ1-4, with no clear D. The receptor was isolated from a young woman in good health. The CDR3 loop is CASSPYSTLGEKLFF. DNA for the CDR3: TGTGCCAGTAGTCCCTACAGCACCTTAGGTGAAAAACTGTTTTTT.